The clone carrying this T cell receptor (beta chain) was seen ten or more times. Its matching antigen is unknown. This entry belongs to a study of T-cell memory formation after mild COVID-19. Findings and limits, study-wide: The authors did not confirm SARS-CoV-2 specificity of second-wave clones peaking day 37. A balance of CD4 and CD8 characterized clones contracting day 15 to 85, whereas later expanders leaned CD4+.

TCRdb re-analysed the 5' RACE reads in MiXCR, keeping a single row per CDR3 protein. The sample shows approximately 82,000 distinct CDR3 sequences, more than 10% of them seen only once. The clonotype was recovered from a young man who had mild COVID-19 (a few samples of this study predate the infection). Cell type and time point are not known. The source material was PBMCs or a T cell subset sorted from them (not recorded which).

DNA for the CDR3: TGTGCCAGCAGCTTATCGGGGACCTACAATGAGCAGTTCTTC. This gives the protein CASSLSGTYNEQFF. V usage is TRBV7-3 and J usage is TRBJ2-1; TRBD2 is a possible D gene (5 bases). The ends were cut back, 2 bases at V and 2 bases at J, with 7 bases in the middle. Germline CDR1 and CDR2: SGHTA and FQGTGA. There are 14 residues in the CDR3. Combining the CDR3 with reference TRBV7-3 and TRBJ2-1 gives the whole variable domain GAGVSQTPSNKVTEKGKYVELRCDPISGHTALYWYRQSLGQGPEFLIYFQGTGAADDSGLPNDRFFAVRPEGSVSTLKIQRTERGDSAVYLCASSLSGTYNEQFFGPGTRLTVL.